This T cell receptor (beta chain) was recorded in a study of T cell changes during pregnancy in multiple sclerosis. Sequencing used immunoSEQ multiplex PCR; TCRdb keeps in-frame clones, though not all of them. This sample has roughly 40,000 clones; approximately 92% occur once, and the top ten carry approximately 0.41%. Germline values: CDR1 LNHDA, CDR2 SQIVND (reference sequence). Trimming removed 3 bases at V and 0 bases at J, with 7 bases between. The CDR3 contains 14 residues. Specimen: CD4+ T cells from peripheral blood mononuclear cells, collected in the third trimester of pregnancy. The sequence derives from a female donor with multiple sclerosis, enrolled in a pregnancy study. The chain is built from TRBV19 and TRBJ2-3; D gene ambiguous. This CDR3 is CASSIQASTDTQYF. The CDR3 DNA sequence: TGTGCCAGTAGTATTCAAGCGAGCACAGATACGCAGTATTTT.